The subject of this entry is one T cell receptor beta chain. What this receptor recognizes is not known. Base qualities were left out, and no much larger clone turns up one base away. V was cut back by 2 bases and J by 7 bases, leaving a gap of 24 bases between them. There are 17 amino acids in the CDR3, from cysteine to phenylalanine inclusive. Only the CDR3 part of the read is kept: 51 bases, read in frame from the first base. Via the germline V gene (reference sequence), CDR1 is DFQATT and CDR2 SNEGSKA. This record comes from a study of blood T cells in healthy people across ages (dated by TCRdb to 2015 to 2017). General notes on the study: In model experiments, roughly one uniquely barcoded TCR beta cDNA molecule per two T cells was captured by template switching. Using deep sequencing normalized with unique cDNA molecular identifiers, the study measured how TCR beta repertoire diversity changes with age. Four age groups were formed from the donors: young (average approximately 15 years), middle-aged (around 37), aged (62) and long-lived (roughly 88). To avoid experimental bias, donors of different ages were distributed randomly across sequencing lanes. Using the same blood draw, the study looked at two additional independent replicas of 1 million unique cDNA reads for two donors, one aged 18 to 30 and the other aged 80 or older. The full study reports these points: Since profiling was done on bulk unsorted PBMCs, naive and antigen-experienced compartments could not be conclusively compared. Total diversity estimates from one million sequenced T cells were considered lower bounds and underestimates. The long-lived group showed more naive CD4+ T cells, fewer expanded clones and increased TCR diversity than the aged group, suggesting age selection. The percentage of naive T cells measured by flow cytometry correlated strongly with observed TCR beta diversity. Donor CMV infection status was unknown, potentially confounding age-related changes in expanded clonotypes. As age increased, observed TCR beta diversity per million T cells dropped in a roughly linear way, and a significant reduction was already evident by age 40.

To prepare the library, 5' RACE was applied. Sequencing was performed on an Illumina HiSeq 2500. A second PCR of 7 to 11 cycles was run with a J-beta primer mix and a sample-barcoded 5' primer. A unique molecular identifier was introduced onto each TCR beta cDNA molecule by a template-switch 5' adaptor carrying 12 random nucleotides. At least 3 million CDR3-containing paired-end reads were obtained from each sample. All of the RNA was converted into first-strand cDNA using the Mint cDNA synthesis kit, with a TRBC-specific oligonucleotide serving as the primer. Following uracil-DNA glycosylase treatment, all cDNA underwent a first 18-cycle PCR with the universal primers M1SS and BC2_uni_R. Concerning the study's data processing: For normalization, 1 million high-quality reads, each with a distinct molecular identifier, were randomly selected from each sample. Reads with shared molecular identifiers were discarded instead of being binned into consensus sequences. MiTCR, with a Q25 quality threshold and the strictest error-elimination algorithm, was used for CDR3 identification, clonotype clustering and error correction. A nonparametric unseen species model with Euler transformation was used to estimate lower-bound total TCR beta diversity. The public reads were reanalyzed by TCRdb: fastp trimming at Q25, MiXCR alignment, in-frame beta chains only. Each CDR3 protein gets just one entry, which takes the most common genes and DNA from the rows behind it. The V and J calls were determined by TCRdb, not by the authors. The sample has around 1,100,000 distinct CDR3 sequences on record, more than 30% of them singletons. The leading ten clones occupy around 14% of the sample.

The donors were roughly 39 Caucasian individuals from Russia, aged about 6 to 100 years, who were systemically healthy. Each donor gave about 10 milliliters of peripheral blood, drawn into EDTA-treated Vacutainer tubes. Ficoll-Paque density-gradient centrifugation was used to isolate PBMCs, with at least 7 million per sample. Total RNA was extracted from PBMCs with Trizol reagent, with at least 5 micrograms obtained per sample. For every donor, an aliquot of PBMCs went through flow cytometry to measure the percentages of naive CD45RAhigh/CD27high T cells. The chain is assembled from TRBV20-1 and TRBJ1-5; the D region possibly corresponds to TRBD1 (5 bases align). The origin of this receptor is a man between 18 and 29 years old in good health. Sequencing used blood. At the DNA level, the sequence is TGCAGTGCTAGAAATAATTTCAGGGAAGGATTGGAGCAGCCCCAGCATTTT. Translated, it gives CSARNNFREGLEQPQHF.